A selection of T cell receptor beta chains follows, all from one sample in a study of blood T cell repertoires in COVID-19. Here immunoSEQ multiplex PCR was the method, and the copy in TCRdb shows in-frame clones only, minus some. This sample has approximately 150,000 clones, with about 83% found just once. The sequenced material came from peripheral blood. The source of these receptors is a woman at least 80 years old with acute or convalescent COVID-19. The CDR3 runs from the conserved cysteine through the conserved F or W. A D gene is named only where the DNA matches it firmly. Clone size appears in some rows only: once, few, many, or a class for an expanded clone.

TRBV7-9	few	TRBJ2-7	-	TGTGCCAGCAGCTCCGTTGAGGCGATAAACGAGCAGTACTTC	CASSSVEAINEQYF
TRBV5-1	-	TRBJ2-7	TRBD1	TGCGCCAGCAGCCGGGACAGCAGCTCCTACGAGCAGTACTTC	CASSRDSSSYEQYF
TRBV5-1	-	TRBJ2-3	TRBD2	TGCGCCAGCAGCTTCGGACTAGCGGGAGGGTCTGATACGCAGTATTTT	CASSFGLAGGSDTQYF
TRBV5-4	-	TRBJ2-3	TRBD1	TGTGCCAGCAGCGAGGGACAGGGAAAAGATACGCAGTATTTT	CASSEGQGKDTQYF
TRBV4-3	once	TRBJ1-4	TRBD1	TGCGCCAGCAGCCAAGCGGGACAGGGGTTTAGTGAAAAACTGTTTTTT	CASSQAGQGFSEKLFF
TRBV18	once	TRBJ1-1	-	TGTGCCAGCTCAGCTCAGGGAAACACTGAAGCTTTCTTT	CASSAQGNTEAFF
TRBV27	-	TRBJ1-3	-	TGTGCCAGCAAGACTGGAACTGGAAACACCATATATTTT	CASKTGTGNTIYF
TRBV6-5	once	TRBJ2-7	-	TGTGCCAGCAGTTCAACTAGCAGCAGCTACGAGCAGTACTTC	CASSSTSSSYEQYF
TRBV5-4	once	TRBJ2-7	-	TGTGCCAGCAGCTTGAAAAGGGGCAGGGACTACGAGCAGTACTTC	CASSLKRGRDYEQYF
TRBV11-1	-	TRBJ2-5	TRBD1	TGTGCCAGCAGCCACAACGGACAGGGTGTGGAGACCCAGTACTTC	CASSHNGQGVETQYF
TRBV2	-	TRBJ2-7	TRBD1	TGTGCCAGCCGGACCCAACAGGGGTTTTTCTCCGAGCAGTACTTC	CASRTQQGFFSEQYF
TRBV19	-	TRBJ2-1	-	TGTGCCAGTAGCCCCCCTGGACAGCACAATGAGCAGTTCTTC	CASSPPGQHNEQFF
TRBV2	-	TRBJ1-1	TRBD1	TGTGCCAGCAGTAAGGGACAGGGGTCGAACACTGAAGCTTTCTTT	CASSKGQGSNTEAFF
TRBV5-6	-	TRBJ2-3	TRBD1	TGTGCCAGCAGCTTGGCCGGGACAGGGGGTACAGATACGCAGTATTTT	CASSLAGTGGTDTQYF
TRBV7-9	-	TRBJ1-1	-	TGTGCCAGCAGCTTTCAGCGCGGGACTGAAGCTTTCTTT	CASSFQRGTEAFF
TRBV27	-	TRBJ2-1	TRBD1	TGTGCCAGCAGTTTTGAGACAGGGATGAATGAGCAGTTCTTC	CASSFETGMNEQFF
TRBV5-1	-	TRBJ2-7	TRBD2	TGCGCCAGCAGCCCCTCTACAGCGGGAGCCTACGAGCAGTACTTC	CASSPSTAGAYEQYF
TRBV9	-	TRBJ2-5	TRBD1	TGTGCCAGCAGCGAGCGGACAGGGGACCAAGAGACCCAGTACTTC	CASSERTGDQETQYF
TRBV11-2	-	TRBJ1-2	-	TGTGCCAGCAGCTTCGCAGGGGCCTATGGCTACACCTTC	CASSFAGAYGYTF
TRBV7-2	-	TRBJ2-5	-	TGTGCCAGCAGCTTGGAGGGGTGGACGGAGACCCAGTACTTC	CASSLEGWTETQYF
TRBV5-6	-	TRBJ2-6	TRBD1	TGTGCCAGCACCTCAGGACAGGGTGGATTTGGGGCCAACGTCCTGACTTTC	CASTSGQGGFGANVLTF
TRBV5-4	-	TRBJ2-1	TRBD1	TGTGCCAGCAGCTTGGTGACAGGGGCTTACAATGAGCAGTTCTTC	CASSLVTGAYNEQFF
TRBV6-2/TRBV6-3	-	TRBJ2-2	TRBD2	TGTGCCAGCAGCATAGATGGCGGGAGTACCGGGGAGCTGTTTTTT	CASSIDGGSTGELFF
TRBV18	-	TRBJ2-5	-	TGTGCCAGTCTCCAGGGACTGAGGGAGACCCAGTACTTC	CASLQGLRETQYF
TRBV9	-	TRBJ2-1	-	TGTGCCAGCAGCGGAAGCGCGGGTAGTGGTTATTATGAGCAGTTCTTC	CASSGSAGSGYYEQFF
TRBV19	-	TRBJ2-5	-	TGTGCCAGTAGTCGAACAGGGGAGACCCAGTACTTC	CASSRTGETQYF
TRBV2	-	TRBJ1-4	-	TGTGCCAGCAGTGAAGGAAGGCTGCAAAGGGGCGAAAAACTGTTTTTT	CASSEGRLQRGEKLFF
TRBV9	once	TRBJ1-1	-	TGTGCCAGCAGCGTAGACGATGGCGAAGCTTTCTTT	CASSVDDGEAFF